This is a list of T cell receptor beta chains from one sample in a study of long-term antiretroviral therapy in people with HIV. Clones were sequenced by immunoSEQ multiplex PCR, and TCRdb holds only the in-frame ones, with some missing. The sample yields about 10,000 clones, 84% seen once. Sequences were derived from unsorted PBMCs, sampled 0.3 years before starting antiretroviral therapy. The receptors here all came from a man younger than 45 with HIV. The CDR3 runs from the conserved cysteine through the conserved F or W. D genes are given only for firm matches. Clone sizes are given selectively: once, few, many, or a class where the clone is expanded.

d_call	v_call	j_call	clone_size	cdr3_nt	cdr3_aa
TRBD2	TRBV7-9	TRBJ2-1	NA	TGTGCCAGCAGTACCGGGACTAGCGGAGAGGATTACAATGAGCAGTTCTTC	CASSTGTSGEDYNEQFF
TRBD1	TRBV9	TRBJ2-1	NA	TGTGCCAGCAGCGTAGAGAGGGGGACAGGGTATGAGCAGTTCTTC	CASSVERGTGYEQFF
TRBD1	TRBV28	TRBJ1-5	NA	TGTGCCAGCAGTCAACCGATCTATGCGGACAGGGACAATCAGCCCCAGCATTTT	CASSQPIYADRDNQPQHF
NA	TRBV19	TRBJ1-5	NA	TGTGCCAGTGACAGAAGGGGATACAATCAGCCCCAGCATTTT	CASDRRGYNQPQHF
NA	TRBV29-1	TRBJ1-1	NA	TGCAGCGTTACGGGACGCCTGAACACTGAAGCTTTCTTT	CSVTGRLNTEAFF
NA	TRBV29-1	TRBJ1-1	NA	TGCAGCACCTACCGAGGTGCTGAAGCTTTCTTT	CSTYRGAEAFF
TRBD1	TRBV9	TRBJ2-3	NA	TGTGCCAGCAGCCTTTACAGGGGGAGCACAGATACGCAGTATTTT	CASSLYRGSTDTQYF
NA	TRBV18	TRBJ2-1	NA	TGTGCCAGCTCACCCGTATCTAGCGTCAATGAGCAGTTCTTC	CASSPVSSVNEQFF
TRBD1	TRBV7-6	TRBJ2-1	NA	TGTGCCAGCAGCAAGGGGGCTAGTGGGATCAATGAGCAGTTCTTC	CASSKGASGINEQFF
NA	TRBV7-2	TRBJ2-5	NA	TGTGCCAGCAGCTTAGTGGAGACCCAGTACTTC	CASSLVETQYF
TRBD1	TRBV5-5	TRBJ1-2	NA	TGTGCCAGCAGCTTGGCCGAGACAGGGGGGAGAGATGGCTACACCTTC	CASSLAETGGRDGYTF
NA	TRBV4-1	TRBJ2-1	NA	TGCGCCAGCAGCCAAGAAGGGACCCAGGCCTACAATGAGCAGTTCTTC	CASSQEGTQAYNEQFF
TRBD1	TRBV19	TRBJ2-1	NA	TGTGCCAGTAGTACACAGGGGGCAAGTGAGCAGTTCTTC	CASSTQGASEQFF
NA	TRBV29-1	TRBJ1-1	once	TGCAGCGTCGCCCCAGGGAACACTGAAGCTTTCTTT	CSVAPGNTEAFF
TRBD1	TRBV6-1	TRBJ1-5	NA	TGTGCCAGCAGTGGTCCGGGACAGGGTTGGAGGTTGGATCAGCCCCAGCATTTT	CASSGPGQGWRLDQPQHF
TRBD2	TRBV6-6	TRBJ2-4	NA	TGTGCCAGCTGGGAGGGGAGTTCGCAGTACTTC	CASWEGSSQYF
NA	TRBV7-9	TRBJ2-7	NA	TGTGCCAGCAGCGACCAATACGAGCAGTACTTC	CASSDQYEQYF
NA	TRBV4-1	TRBJ2-7	NA	TGCGCCAGCAGCCAGGACCGGGCCCTTAAAGGGGATGAGTACTTC	CASSQDRALKGDEYF
NA	TRBV20-1	TRBJ1-2	NA	TGCAGTGCCAAGAAATCCTATGGCTACACCTTC	CSAKKSYGYTF
TRBD1	TRBV7-8	TRBJ1-2	few	TGTGCCAGCAGCGCTGGCGACAGGGACCTTATTTATGGCTACACCTTC	CASSAGDRDLIYGYTF
NA	TRBV7-2	TRBJ2-7	NA	TGTGCCAGCAGCTTAGATCCCTCCTACGAGCAGTACTTC	CASSLDPSYEQYF
NA	TRBV11-3	TRBJ2-7	NA	TGTGCCAGCAGCTTAGACGCGGGTCCTCTAAGTGTGCAGTACTTC	CASSLDAGPLSVQYF
TRBD2	TRBV7-2	TRBJ2-7	NA	TGTGCCAGCAGGGGGGGACTAGCGGGGTCCTACGAGCAGTACTTC	CASRGGLAGSYEQYF
NA	TRBV28	TRBJ2-7	NA	TGTGCCAGCAGTACCCCGGAAAGGCAGTACTTC	CASSTPERQYF
NA	TRBV7-2	TRBJ1-1	NA	TGTGCCAGCAGCTTATCATATTCAGGGGCGAACACTGAAGCTTTCTTT	CASSLSYSGANTEAFF
TRBD1	TRBV28	TRBJ1-2	once	TGTGCCAGCAGTTCGCTTAACAGGGGGCACCCGAATGGCTACACCTTC	CASSSLNRGHPNGYTF
NA	TRBV7-2	TRBJ1-5	once	TGTGCCAGCACCCTTGACAGCAATCAGCCCCAGCATTTT	CASTLDSNQPQHF